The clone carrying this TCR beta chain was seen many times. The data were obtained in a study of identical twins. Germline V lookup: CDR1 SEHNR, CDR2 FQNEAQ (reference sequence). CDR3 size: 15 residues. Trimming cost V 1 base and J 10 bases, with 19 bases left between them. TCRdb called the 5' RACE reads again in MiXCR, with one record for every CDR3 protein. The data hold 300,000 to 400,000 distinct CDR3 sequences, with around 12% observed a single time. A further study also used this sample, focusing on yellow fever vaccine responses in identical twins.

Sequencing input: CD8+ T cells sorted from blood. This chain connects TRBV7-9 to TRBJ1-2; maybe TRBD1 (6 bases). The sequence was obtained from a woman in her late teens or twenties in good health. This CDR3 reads CASSLGTVFIEPYTF. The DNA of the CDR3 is TGTGCCAGCAGCTTAGGGACAGTTTTTATCGAACCCTACACCTTC.